These T cell receptor beta chains were read from a single sample in a study of cytomegalovirus exposure and HLA in healthy donors. Profiled with immunoSEQ multiplex PCR; TCRdb holds only in-frame clones, not every one. The table lists 160,000 or so clones, approximately 85% of them singletons. The sequencing input was PBMCs. Receptor source: a man between 50 and 59 years old in good health and CMV-seropositive. CDR3s leave out the opening cysteine and the closing phenylalanine or tryptophan. The order of the fields is V gene, J gene, CDR3 protein.

v_call: TRBV14
j_call: TRBJ1-3
cdr3_aa: ASSSSRNTIY

v_call: TRBV19
j_call: TRBJ2-7
cdr3_aa: ASSIRAGGTYEQY

v_call: TRBV6-5
j_call: TRBJ1-2
cdr3_aa: ASSSSMDRGLYGYT

v_call: TRBV10-3
j_call: TRBJ2-5
cdr3_aa: AIAGGQDGQETQY

v_call: TRBV7-9
j_call: TRBJ1-1
cdr3_aa: ASSLYTDREMEAF

v_call: TRBV29-1
j_call: TRBJ2-1
cdr3_aa: SVEDNGKLAGHYNEQF

v_call: TRBV5-1
j_call: TRBJ1-2
cdr3_aa: ASSAPGYGYT

v_call: TRBV18
j_call: TRBJ2-7
cdr3_aa: ASSPGQGDYEQY

v_call: TRBV28
j_call: TRBJ1-1
cdr3_aa: ASSTGGGNTEAF

v_call: TRBV28
j_call: TRBJ2-4
cdr3_aa: ASNHRGGIQY

v_call: TRBV30
j_call: TRBJ1-3
cdr3_aa: AWSVPRGHGENSGNTIY

v_call: TRBV11-3
j_call: TRBJ2-3
cdr3_aa: ASSRGGLDTQY

v_call: TRBV18
j_call: TRBJ1-2
cdr3_aa: ASSRGIYGYT

v_call: TRBV27
j_call: TRBJ2-1
cdr3_aa: ASSSGLAGVDHEQF

v_call: TRBV30
j_call: TRBJ2-1
cdr3_aa: AWSPPASGGRKQF

v_call: TRBV7-9
j_call: TRBJ1-1
cdr3_aa: ASTHSRTGNTEAF

v_call: TRBV7-9
j_call: TRBJ1-1
cdr3_aa: ASQVRQMNTEAF

v_call: TRBV27
j_call: TRBJ2-2
cdr3_aa: ASRKSGTGGTGELF

v_call: TRBV4-2
j_call: TRBJ1-5
cdr3_aa: ASSQDRGNQPQH

v_call: TRBV5-1
j_call: TRBJ2-5
cdr3_aa: ASSLGVAGAKQETQY

v_call: TRBV29-1
j_call: TRBJ2-3
cdr3_aa: SVEWRGGGTDTQY

v_call: TRBV28
j_call: TRBJ2-7
cdr3_aa: ASSPTGPYEQY

v_call: TRBV28
j_call: TRBJ1-2
cdr3_aa: ASSFGQGWGYGYT

v_call: TRBV29-1
j_call: TRBJ1-1
cdr3_aa: SVEQQGLNTEAF

v_call: TRBV5-6
j_call: TRBJ2-7
cdr3_aa: ASSPGGVSYEQY

v_call: TRBV4-2
j_call: TRBJ2-3
cdr3_aa: ASSQDAGLGRDTQY

v_call: TRBV15
j_call: TRBJ1-2
cdr3_aa: ATSRGQVDFGYT

v_call: TRBV6-5
j_call: TRBJ1-4
cdr3_aa: ASRGSQIFEKLF

v_call: TRBV5-1
j_call: TRBJ1-4
cdr3_aa: ASSFLTLNEKLF

v_call: TRBV28
j_call: TRBJ1-2
cdr3_aa: ASSLAGGRGYT

v_call: TRBV2
j_call: TRBJ1-1
cdr3_aa: ASRWDWVTIEAF

v_call: TRBV2
j_call: TRBJ2-6
cdr3_aa: ASSRTGVVGANVLT

v_call: TRBV19
j_call: TRBJ1-5
cdr3_aa: ASSIGQGVSNQPQH

v_call: TRBV5-1
j_call: TRBJ2-3
cdr3_aa: ASSLDPRGATDTQY

v_call: TRBV28
j_call: TRBJ2-3
cdr3_aa: ASRLQVADTQY